Described below is a single TCR beta chain sequence and its context. No cognate antigen has been identified for it. No base quality information exists; no much larger clone differs at one position. The data belong to a study of regulatory T cells in long-lasting Graves disease (dated by TCRdb to about 2021). At the level of the whole study: Antithyroid drugs had been taken for less than 3 months by newly diagnosed Graves' disease patients. Persistent Graves' disease patients were compared with newly diagnosed Graves' disease patients by peripheral blood TCR sequencing and RNA sequencing. A total of around 35 samples underwent TCR sequencing: around 13 from persistent and 20 from newly diagnosed Graves' disease patients. The study was conducted in China and was registered as a clinical trial. Study-wide findings and limitations: TRBV28, TRBJ1-2 and TRBJ2-5 were preferentially used in persistent disease, while TRBV20-1 and TRBJ2-1 were favored in newly diagnosed disease. As a limitation, the authors acknowledged that the small sample size may reduce accuracy. Sequencing and analysis were limited to the TCR beta chain. Persistent Graves' disease patients showed lower TCR Shannon entropy and fewer highly expanded clones than newly diagnosed patients, suggesting clonal expansion. More public clonotypes were shared among persistent patients (roughly 2,900) than among newly diagnosed patients (roughly 1,000). Only peripheral blood was studied, because thyroid tissue, the primary lesion, was inaccessible.

Taken with the paper, the label for time point translates to: newly diagnosed GD, antithyroid drugs for less than 3 months. For both TCR sequencing and RNA sequencing, RNA was extracted from PBMCs using TRIzol. Graves' disease was diagnosed according to American Thyroid Association guidelines. Recruitment of patients was carried out at an endocrinology department in Xi'an, China. Each patient gave 9 to 10 milliliters of peripheral blood, collected in an EDTA anticoagulant tube. Ficoll Paque Plus density gradient separation was used to isolate PBMCs, and no further T cell sorting was done. An Agilent 2100 Bioanalyzer and agarose gel were used to assess RNA quality, and a NanoDrop 2000 was used to measure RNA concentration. There are 14 amino acids in the CDR3, from cysteine to phenylalanine inclusive. The entry retains the CDR3 DNA only, 42 bases that are in frame from base 1. V is shortened by 6 bases, J by 4 bases, and the region joining them spans 15 bases. The germline V gene specifies MGHDK as CDR1 and SYGVNS as CDR2.

Libraries were prepared through multiplex PCR. The sample was run on an Illumina HiSeq 4000. To build TCR beta libraries, CDR3 regions were amplified by Arm-PCR using iRepertoire HTBI primers. PCR products were gel purified before sequencing. The study's own analysis went as follows. Gene usage analysis of CDR3 amino acid clonotypes relied on the 60 or so TRBV and around 14 TRBJ segments identified across samples. COPE and FqMerger were used to merge filtered high-quality paired reads into contigs. BLAST was used to align contigs to IMGT TRBV, TRBD and TRBJ reference genes, with CDR3 defined following IMGT. Any clonotype with a frequency above 0.1% was classified as a highly expanded clone. Shannon entropy was used to measure repertoire diversity, and the Gini coefficient was used to measure V-J evenness. A clonotype found in more than one individual was treated as public. The raw public data were reprocessed by TCRdb itself: fastp quality trimming at Q25, MiXCR clonotype calling, in-frame beta chains only. Entries are consolidated by CDR3 protein sequence, retaining the most common genes and DNA. These V and J calls originate from TCRdb's pipeline instead of the authors' own analysis. The sample contains about 420,000 distinct CDR3 sequences, roughly 17% of them found a single time. The ten largest account for about 25% of the sample.

These data also formed part of another study, on T cells in Graves' hyperthyroidism and ophthalmopathy. The second study, in turn, reports: Stable Graves' hyperthyroidism was defined as no progression to ophthalmopathy during 18 months of follow-up. Hyperthyroidism patients were aged 18 to 65 years and newly diagnosed, with disease duration of less than 2 months. Any patient with an uncontrolled infection, another autoimmune disease, pregnancy or lactation was excluded. Diagnoses were based on clinical symptoms, serum thyroxine and TRAb, thyroid ultrasound and orbital computed tomography. For the first round of RT-PCR on the TCR CDR3, the HTBI primer set was used together with the Qiagen OneStep RT-PCR kit. Most expanded thyroid clonotypes (frequency above 0.001) were also detected in blood, a finding suggesting that blood repertoires may reflect thyroid immune responses. A model built on a 13 V-J signature distinguished ophthalmopathy from stable hyperthyroidism, reaching 87.88% sensitivity and approximately 83% specificity in cross-validation and 80%/75% in testing. During validation, the model predicted progression to ophthalmopathy a median of roughly 7.1 months ahead of onset, with approximately 70% sensitivity and about 72% specificity. TCR V-J signatures able to tell the groups apart were searched for in a discovery cohort of 90 to 100 patients, of whom 43 had Graves' ophthalmopathy and about 60 had stable Graves' hyperthyroidism. Prospective prediction of ophthalmopathy was tested in an independent validation cohort of 18 to 20 hyperthyroidism patients and 15 to 17 patients who later progressed to ophthalmopathy. The approximately 98 discovery patients were randomly divided into training and test sets at a 7:3 ratio. In addition, the study compared T-cell repertoires in thyroid tissue and in blood from six Graves' hyperthyroidism patients. After blood sampling, hyperthyroidism patients were treated with methimazole at a starting dose of 30 mg daily, and ophthalmopathy patients were treated with high-dose intravenous methylprednisolone. A second multiplex PCR round built the libraries, followed by size selection and purification. Sequencing of the libraries was done on an Illumina HiSeq2000 using paired-end 100 bp reads. SOAPnuke was used to process the raw data, removing reads that contained adapters or uncalled bases, had a mean Phred below 15, or lacked an exact match to the constant primer or identifier. COPE v1.2.5 was used to merge high-quality paired reads, and clonotypes were defined as unique nucleotide sequences. Clonotypes were aligned to IMGT TRBV, TRBD and TRBJ reference segments using MiTCR v1.1. Only V-J combinations with frequency above 0.0001, covering 99.2% of repertoires, were analysed. The TCS score was defined as F50 (clonal expansion) divided by E x V (chaos), with BLOSUM62-based TCRdist calculated between CDR3 peptides within each V-J. Welch's t-statistics and random forest reduced 500 to 650 V-J features to 13, which were used in a naive Bayes classifier (R e1071). Sample size was not statistically predetermined, and blinding of investigators to group allocation was not performed. TCR Vbeta CDR3 sequencing of fewer than 150 peripheral blood samples (roughly 43 ophthalmopathy, 75 hyperthyroidism and around 17 progressor patients) is reported in the paper.

The clonotype originates from a woman aged 18-30 years with Graves disease. Donor details come from another sample of the same person, matched by shared clones. The input for sequencing was peripheral blood mononuclear cells (PBMCs), taken at new diagnosis, from a patient treated with antithyroid drugs. The V gene is TRBV25-1 and the J gene is TRBJ1-1; a weak D assignment points to TRBD1 (6 bases agree). In nucleotide form, the sequence is TGTGCCAGCAGCGTGCCAGGGGAAAGCACTGAAGCTTTCTTT. It codes for CASSVPGESTEAFF.